This T cell receptor beta chain was identified in a study of graft-versus-host responses after intestinal transplantation. Assay: immunoSEQ multiplex PCR; the TCRdb copy retains only in-frame clones and omits some. The sample holds about 25,000 clones; almost 40% are singletons and the top ten take over 0.55%. This CDR3 has 14 amino acids. Germline CDR1 reads MNHEY; CDR2 reads SVGAGI. Trimming shortened V by 7 bases and J by 2 bases, and 13 bases separated the two germline ends. The authors plated approximately 200,000 CFSE-labeled responder cells with approximately 200,000 irradiated, violet-dye-labeled stimulator cells. After the reaction, the investigators sorted the proliferating CFSE-low CD3+CD4+ and CD3+CD8+ responders.

V is TRBV6-5 and J is TRBJ2-3; D not certain. The sequence was obtained from a human patient who received an intestinal transplant. The sample was alloreactive CD4+ T cells from a mixed lymphocyte reaction culture, taken before intestinal transplant. Subset in this sample: CFSE-low proliferating T cells sorted from roughly six-day pre-transplant mixed lymphocyte reaction (GvH or HvG direction). CDR3 region: CASTYSSVTDTQYF. CDR3 bases: TGTGCCAGCACTTATTCGTCGGTCACAGATACGCAGTATTTT.